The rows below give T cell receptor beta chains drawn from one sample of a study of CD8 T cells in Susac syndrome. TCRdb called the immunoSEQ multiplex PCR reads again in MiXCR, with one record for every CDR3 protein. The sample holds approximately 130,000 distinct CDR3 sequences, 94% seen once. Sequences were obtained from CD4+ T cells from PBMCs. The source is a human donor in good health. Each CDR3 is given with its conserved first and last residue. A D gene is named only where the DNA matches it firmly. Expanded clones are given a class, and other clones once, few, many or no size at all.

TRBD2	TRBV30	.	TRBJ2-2	TGTGCCTGGATGAGCGGGAGGGCCCCCGGGGAGCTGTTTTTT	CAWMSGRAPGELFF
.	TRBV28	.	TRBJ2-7	TGTGCCAGGGGACGGCTCTACGAGCAGTACTTC	CARGRLYEQYF
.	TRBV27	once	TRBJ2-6	TGTGCCAGCAGTTTATACAGCTCTGGGGCCAACGTCCTGACTTTC	CASSLYSSGANVLTF
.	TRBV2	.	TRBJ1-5	TGTGCCAGCAGCCCCCGGGACAATTTTCGGCCCCAGCATTTT	CASSPRDNFRPQHF
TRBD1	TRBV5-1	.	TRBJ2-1	TGCGCCAGCAGCCCTGGACAGGCGATCAATGAGCAGTTCTTC	CASSPGQAINEQFF
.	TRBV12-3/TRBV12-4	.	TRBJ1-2	TGTGCCAGCAGTAGCAGGGTCGGCTACACCTTC	CASSSRVGYTF
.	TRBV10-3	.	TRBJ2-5	TGTGCCATCAGTGATTCAGCAGGGGTGGAGACCCAGTACTTC	CAISDSAGVETQYF
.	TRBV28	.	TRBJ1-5	TGTGCCAGCAGTCCCACCCCGGATCAGCCCCAGCATTTT	CASSPTPDQPQHF
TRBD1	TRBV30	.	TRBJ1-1	TGTGCCTGGAGGGAAACGGGACAGCTGGACACTGAAGCTTTCTTT	CAWRETGQLDTEAFF
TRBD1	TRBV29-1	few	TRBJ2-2	TGCAGCGTTGAAGGGGACAGGGGATTGGGGGAGCTGTTTTTT	CSVEGDRGLGELFF
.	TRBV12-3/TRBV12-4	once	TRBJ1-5	TGTGCCAGCAGTTTTTCAGGGGGCAATCAGCCCCAGCATTTT	CASSFSGGNQPQHF
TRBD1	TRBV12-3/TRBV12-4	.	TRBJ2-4	TGTGCCAGCAGTTGGCAGGGGGATGCAGACATTCAGTACTTC	CASSWQGDADIQYF
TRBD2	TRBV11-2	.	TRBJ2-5	TGTGCCAGCAGCTCCCTAGCGGGGGCCCTACAAGAGACCCAGTACTTC	CASSSLAGALQETQYF
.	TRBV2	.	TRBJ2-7	TGTGCCAGCAGGGGCGGACGGGCCTTTGACGAGCAGTACTTC	CASRGGRAFDEQYF
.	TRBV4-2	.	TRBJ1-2	TGTGCCAGCAGCCAAGAACAGGCCCGAGGTAACTATGGCTACACCTTC	CASSQEQARGNYGYTF
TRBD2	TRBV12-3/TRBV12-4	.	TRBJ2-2	TGTGCCAGCAGTTTACAACTAGCGGCGAACACCGGGGAGCTGTTTTTT	CASSLQLAANTGELFF
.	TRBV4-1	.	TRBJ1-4	TGCGCCAGCAGCCAAGCCAATCTTTTTGTAAATGAAAAACTGTTTTTT	CASSQANLFVNEKLFF
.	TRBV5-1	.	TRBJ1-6	TGCGCCAGCAGCTTCAACAGGGAGAATTCACCCCTCCACTTT	CASSFNRENSPLHF
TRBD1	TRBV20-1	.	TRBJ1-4	TGCAGTGCTCGCGACAGGGTTCCGGAAAAACTGTTTTTT	CSARDRVPEKLFF
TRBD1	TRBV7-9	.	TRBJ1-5	TGTGCCAGCAGCTTGGACAGGGGAAATCAGCCCCAGCATTTT	CASSLDRGNQPQHF
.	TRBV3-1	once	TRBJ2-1	TGTGCCAGCAGCCGATTCGGGGATGGGGGGTATGAGCAGTTCTTC	CASSRFGDGGYEQFF
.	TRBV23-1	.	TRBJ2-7	TGCGCCAGCAGTCAAGGGGGGACCCCTTTCGAGCAGTACTTC	CASSQGGTPFEQYF
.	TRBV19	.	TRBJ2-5	TGTGCCAGTAGTATTATGTTATCCGGGACCCAGTACTTC	CASSIMLSGTQYF
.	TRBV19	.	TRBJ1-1	TGTGCCACCTCCACCCCCGGTACAGGGAACACTGAAGCTTTCTTT	CATSTPGTGNTEAFF
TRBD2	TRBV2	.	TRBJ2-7	TGTGCCAGCAGTGAGGGTCTAGCGGGAGTCTACGAGCAGTACTTC	CASSEGLAGVYEQYF
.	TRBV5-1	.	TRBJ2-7	TGCGCCAGCAGCTTGGCCCAAGACAGCGGCATCTACGAGCAGTACTTC	CASSLAQDSGIYEQYF
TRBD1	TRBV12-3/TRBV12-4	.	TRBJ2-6	TGTGCCAGCAGTCGTCCGGTAGGGACAGGCCCCTACTCTGGGGCCAACGTCCTGACTTTC	CASSRPVGTGPYSGANVLTF
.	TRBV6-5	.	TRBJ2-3	TGTGCCAGCAATAACGGGGCCCTGGGTACGCAGTATTTT	CASNNGALGTQYF
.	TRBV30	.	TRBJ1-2	TGTGCCTGGAACAGGATAAGGGCTGCCTATGGCTACACCTTC	CAWNRIRAAYGYTF
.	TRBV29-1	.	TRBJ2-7	TGCAGCGCAGGACAACAGGGTTACGAGCAGTACTTC	CSAGQQGYEQYF
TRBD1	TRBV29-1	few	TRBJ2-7	TGCAGCGTTGACCCGACAGGGAACGATTACGAGCAGTACTTC	CSVDPTGNDYEQYF
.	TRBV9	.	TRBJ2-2	TGTGCCAGCAGCGTAGCGGCCACGACCGGGGAGCTGTTTTTT	CASSVAATTGELFF
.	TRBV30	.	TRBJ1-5	TGTGCCTGGAGTGTTGAAAATCAGCCCCAGCATTTT	CAWSVENQPQHF
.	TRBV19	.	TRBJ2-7	TGTGCCAGTAAGACTGGTGAGGGGGTCGAGCAGTACTTC	CASKTGEGVEQYF
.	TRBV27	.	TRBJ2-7	TGTGCCAGCAGTTTACGTGGAACAACTAAAGAGCAGTACTTC	CASSLRGTTKEQYF
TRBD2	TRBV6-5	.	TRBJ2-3	TGTGCCAGCCGGACTAGCCCTAACACAGATACGCAGTATTTT	CASRTSPNTDTQYF
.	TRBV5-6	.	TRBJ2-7	TGTGCCAGCAGCTTCTTTGTAGGGGAGTTCTACGAGCAGTACTTC	CASSFFVGEFYEQYF
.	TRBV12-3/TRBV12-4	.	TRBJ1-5	TGTGCCAGCAGTTGGGGCGGTCAGCAGCCCCAGCATTTT	CASSWGGQQPQHF
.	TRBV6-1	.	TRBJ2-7	TGTGCCAGCATCCAAGGGGGACAAATGACTAGCCCCTACGAGCAGTACTTC	CASIQGGQMTSPYEQYF
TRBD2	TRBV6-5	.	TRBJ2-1	TGTGCCAGCAGTTATAGGGTCGGGACTAGTATGCAGAATGAGCAGTTCTTC	CASSYRVGTSMQNEQFF
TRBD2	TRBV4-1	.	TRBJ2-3	TGCGCCAGCAGCCAACCTAGCGGGAGGGCCGGAGATACGCAGTATTTT	CASSQPSGRAGDTQYF
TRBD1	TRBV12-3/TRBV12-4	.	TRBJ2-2	TGTGCCAGCAACCTGGACAGGGGGCAGATCGGGGAGCTGTTTTTT	CASNLDRGQIGELFF
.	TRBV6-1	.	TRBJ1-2	TGTGCCAGCAGGAGGGACACTTATAACTATGGCTACACCTTC	CASRRDTYNYGYTF
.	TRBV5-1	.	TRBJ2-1	TGCGCCAGCAGCATCTCAGCGGGTTACTCCTACAATGAGCAGTTCTTC	CASSISAGYSYNEQFF
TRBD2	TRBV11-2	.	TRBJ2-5	TGTGCCAGCAGCTTAGATGGACTAGTTCGCACAGAGACCCAGTACTTC	CASSLDGLVRTETQYF
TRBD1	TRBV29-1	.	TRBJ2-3	TGCAGCGTTGAAGCAGGGGGGACAGGTCGCACAGATACGCAGTATTTT	CSVEAGGTGRTDTQYF
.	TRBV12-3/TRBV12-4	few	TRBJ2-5	TGTGCCAGCAGTCCTGGGACCAGCGGAGAGACCCAGTACTTC	CASSPGTSGETQYF
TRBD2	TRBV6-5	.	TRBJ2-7	TGTGCCAGCAGTTACGGGGGACTAGCGGGGGTCACGGGCGAGCAGTACTTC	CASSYGGLAGVTGEQYF
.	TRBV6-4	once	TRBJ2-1	TGTGCCAGCAGTGACGGGCGGAACAATGAGCAGTTCTTC	CASSDGRNNEQFF
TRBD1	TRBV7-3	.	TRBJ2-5	TGTGCCAGCAGCCCAACAGGGACAGGGGGGTCAGAGACCCAGTACTTC	CASSPTGTGGSETQYF
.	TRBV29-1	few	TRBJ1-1	TGCAGCGGAATACAGGTGGTCAACACTGAAGCTTTCTTT	CSGIQVVNTEAFF
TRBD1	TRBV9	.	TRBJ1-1	TGTGCCAGCAGCGTCGGACAGGCGCCGAACACTGAAGCTTTCTTT	CASSVGQAPNTEAFF
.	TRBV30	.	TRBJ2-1	TGTGCCTGGAGTGTAACCAGGACGGGGACCCGGAATGAGCAGTTCTTC	CAWSVTRTGTRNEQFF
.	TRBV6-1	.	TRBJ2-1	TGTGCCAGCAGTGAATCTCGCGGCTACAATGAGCAGTTCTTC	CASSESRGYNEQFF
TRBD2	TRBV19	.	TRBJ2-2	TGTGCCAGTAGGGTAGCGGGAAGCGGCGGCACCGGGGAGCTGTTTTTT	CASRVAGSGGTGELFF
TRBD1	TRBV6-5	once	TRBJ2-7	TGTGCCAGCAGTTACTCGGGGTTGCGGACAGGGGCCCACGAGCAGTACTTC	CASSYSGLRTGAHEQYF